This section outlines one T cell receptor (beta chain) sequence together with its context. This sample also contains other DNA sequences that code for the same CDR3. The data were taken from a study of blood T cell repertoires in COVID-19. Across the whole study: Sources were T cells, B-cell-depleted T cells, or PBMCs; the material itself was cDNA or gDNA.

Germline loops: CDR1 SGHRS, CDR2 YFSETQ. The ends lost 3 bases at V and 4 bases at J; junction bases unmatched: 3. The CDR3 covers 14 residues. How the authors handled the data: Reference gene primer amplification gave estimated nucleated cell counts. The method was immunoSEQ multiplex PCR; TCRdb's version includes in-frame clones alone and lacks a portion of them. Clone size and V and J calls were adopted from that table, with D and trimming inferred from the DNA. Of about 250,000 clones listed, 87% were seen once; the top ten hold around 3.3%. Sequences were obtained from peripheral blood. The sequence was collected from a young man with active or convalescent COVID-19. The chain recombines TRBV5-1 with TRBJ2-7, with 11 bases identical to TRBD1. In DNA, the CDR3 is TGCGCCAGCAGCTCCGGACAGGGGGCATACGAGCAGTACTTC. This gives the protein CASSSGQGAYEQYF. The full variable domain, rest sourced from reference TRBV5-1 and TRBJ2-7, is KAGVTQTPRYLIKTRGQQVTLSCSPISGHRSVSWYQQTPGQGLQFLFEYFSETQRNKGNFPGRFSGRQFSNSRSEMNVSTLELGDSALYLCASSSGQGAYEQYFGPGTRLTVT.